This T cell receptor (beta chain) was obtained from a study of CD8 T cells in ankylosing spondylitis. As the method for making TCR beta libraries, quantitative 5'-RACE with molecular barcodes was used. TCRdb used MiXCR to reprocess the 5' RACE reads, holding one entry per CDR3 protein. The top ten clones hold around 3% of a sample with roughly 250,000 distinct CDR3 sequences, 10% of them seen once. This clonotype was recorded many times. As yet, its antigen is unknown. Per germline, CDR1 SGHRS and CDR2 YFSETQ. This CDR3 has 13 residues. Trimming cost V 6 bases and J 0 bases, with 7 bases left between them. The study, taken as a whole, reports: Reportedly, matched ankylosing spondylitis synovial fluid was significantly enriched for disease-linked clones. Prior literature has documented some motif variants in synovial fluid and blood from reactive arthritis.

The material sequenced was blood, either unsorted or a sorted T cell fraction (not recorded which). The genes are TRBV5-1 and TRBJ2-1, with unresolved D. This sequence was found in a male donor with ankylosing spondylitis or in good health (not recorded which). CDR3 region: CASTFSSYNEQFF. DNA of the CDR3: TGCGCCAGCACCTTCAGCTCCTACAATGAGCAGTTCTTC.